The 6 T cell receptor beta chains given below trace back to one sample, sequenced in a study of blood T cell repertoires in COVID-19. The method was immunoSEQ multiplex PCR; TCRdb's version includes in-frame clones alone and lacks a portion of them. Here the sample spans a few hundred thousand clones, 82% being singletons. Specimen: peripheral blood. These receptors were taken from a woman in her seventies with COVID-19, enrolled during active disease.

V usage is TRBV9 and J usage is TRBJ2-3; TRBD1 is a possible D gene (5 bases). The CDR3 is made up of 14 amino acids. V shed 2 bases and J shed 2 bases, with 9 bases lying between them. The germline gives CDR1 SGDLS, CDR2 YYNGEE. The CDR3 bases are TGTGCCAGCAGCGTTTCAGGGTTCACAGATACGCAGTATTTT. This sequence encodes CASSVSGFTDTQYF.

The chain couples TRBV7-3 to TRBJ2-1; D call uncertain. Trimming left V 1 base short and J 6 bases short, with 13 bases between. Germline CDR1 is SGHTA and CDR2 is FQGTGA. The CDR3 totals 15 residues. The CDR3 loop is CASSLSLAETNEQFF. The CDR3 DNA sequence: TGTGCCAGCAGCTTAAGCCTTGCGGAGACCAATGAGCAGTTCTTC.

This clone was picked up a small number of times. For the CDR3, the DNA is TGTGCCATCAGCCCGACAGGAAGTAACACTGAAGCTTTCTTT. Its protein is CAISPTGSNTEAFF. The chain combines TRBV10-3 with TRBJ1-1; D may be TRBD1 (6 bases). This CDR3 has 14 amino acids. Per germline, CDR1 ENHRY and CDR2 SYGVKD. V lost 6 bases to trimming and J lost 2 bases, with 13 bases between them.

The chain employs TRBV28 and TRBJ1-1; weak D call: TRBD1 (5 bases). Germline values: CDR1 MDHEN, CDR2 SYDVKM. The CDR3 is 15 amino acids. With 4 bases removed from V and 4 bases from J, the gap between germline ends came to 16 bases. The CDR3 DNA is TGTGCCAGCAGTTCCAGGGTGGGAGGAAGCACTGAAGCTTTCTTT. Translating it yields CASSSRVGGSTEAFF. The variable domain in full, with the rest retrieved from reference TRBV28 and TRBJ1-1, is DVKVTQSSRYLVKRTGEKVFLECVQDMDHENMFWYRQDPGLGLRLIYFSYDVKMKEKGDIPEGYSVSREKKERFSLILESASTNQTSMYLCASSSRVGGSTEAFFGQGTRLTVV.

This sequence joins TRBV7-3 and TRBJ2-3; 7 bases match TRBD2. In germline, CDR1 is SGHTA, CDR2 FQGTGA. The ends lost 3 bases at V and 1 base at J; junction bases unmatched: 7. This CDR3 comprises 16 residues. CDR3 in amino acids: CASSLKRELGTDTQYF. In nucleotides, the CDR3 is TGTGCCAGCAGCTTGAAGCGGGAATTGGGCACAGATACGCAGTATTTT.

The V gene is TRBV10-2, the J gene TRBJ2-4; 12 bases map to TRBD2. CDR3 length equals 17 residues. Trimming took 7 bases from V and 1 from J; bases not matched to a gene: 8. Germline lookup yields CDR1 WSHSY and CDR2 SAAADI. The CDR3 protein is CASKTSGSGFAKNIQYF. CDR3 nucleotide sequence: TGCGCCAGCAAGACTAGCGGGAGCGGTTTTGCCAAAAACATTCAGTACTTC.